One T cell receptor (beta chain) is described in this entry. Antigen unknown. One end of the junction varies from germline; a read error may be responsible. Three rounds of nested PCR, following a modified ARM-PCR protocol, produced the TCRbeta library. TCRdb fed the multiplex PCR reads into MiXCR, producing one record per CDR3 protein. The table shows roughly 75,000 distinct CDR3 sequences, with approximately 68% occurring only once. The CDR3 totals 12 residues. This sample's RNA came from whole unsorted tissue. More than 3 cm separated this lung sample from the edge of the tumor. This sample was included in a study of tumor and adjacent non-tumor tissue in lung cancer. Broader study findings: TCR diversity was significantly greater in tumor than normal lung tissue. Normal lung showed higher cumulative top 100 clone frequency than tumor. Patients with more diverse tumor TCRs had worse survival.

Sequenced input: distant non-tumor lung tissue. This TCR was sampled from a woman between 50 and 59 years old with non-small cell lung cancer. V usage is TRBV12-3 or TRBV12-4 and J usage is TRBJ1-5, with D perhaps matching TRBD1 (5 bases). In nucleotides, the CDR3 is TGTGTCAGTCAGGGACCGTATCAGTCCCAGCATTTT. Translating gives CVSQGPYQSQHF.